This T cell receptor beta chain comes out of a study of technical replicates of blood from several donors. Sequencing was performed with immunoSEQ multiplex PCR; in TCRdb, only in-frame clones are kept and a portion is missing. The sample holds more than 70,000 clones; roughly 96% are singletons and the top ten take about 0.2%. The source of this sequence is a human donor in good health. Sequenced input: T cells isolated from PBMCs.

CDR3 region: CASSDNRKPYEQYF. The CDR3, as DNA: TGTGCCAGCAGCGATAACAGGAAACCCTACGAGCAGTACTTC. V is TRBV9 and J is TRBJ2-7; a weak D match, TRBD1 (5 bases). Germline V gene sequence: CDR1 SGDLS, CDR2 YYNGEE. The CDR3 length is 14 residues. V lost 3 bases to trimming and J lost 2 bases, with 12 bases between them.